These 32 T cell receptor beta chains were sequenced from one sample in a study of blood T cell repertoires in COVID-19. Assay: immunoSEQ multiplex PCR; the TCRdb copy retains only in-frame clones and omits some. The sample shows 88,000 or so clones, roughly 80% of them seen only once. Sequencing input: peripheral blood. These receptors were collected from a human donor in a cohort sampled during active COVID-19.

This clone was picked up one time. This chain connects TRBV19 to TRBJ2-3; D may be TRBD2 (6 bases). Looked up from germline, CDR1 is LNHDA and CDR2 is SQIVND (reference sequence). The CDR3 is made up of 14 amino acids. Between the trimmed V and J ends, which lost 6 bases and 2 bases, there was a span of 12 bases. The CDR3 sequence is CASRAGSFTDTQYF. The CDR3 bases are TGTGCCAGTAGGGCGGGGAGTTTCACAGATACGCAGTATTTT.

This sequence joins TRBV6-5 and TRBJ1-3; D is possibly TRBD1 (5 bases). The length of the CDR3 is 14 residues. Trimming removed 7 bases from V and 4 bases from J, with 14 bases in between. Germline-derived CDR1 and CDR2 are MNHEY and SVGAGI. The CDR3 DNA sequence: TGTGCCAGCACCCCGGCGGGGCGCGGAAACACCATATATTTT. Its translation: CASTPAGRGNTIYF.

The chain is built from TRBV25-1 and TRBJ2-1; the D is unclear. V was cut by 2 bases and J by 1 base, with 3 bases left in between. The CDR3 is made up of 13 amino acids. CDR1 and CDR2 from the germline V gene are MGHDK and SYGVNS. The CDR3 sequence: CASSEPSYNEQFF. In DNA form, the CDR3 reads TGTGCCAGCAGTGAACCGTCCTACAATGAGCAGTTCTTC.

The chain employs TRBV6-1 and TRBJ1-3; D call uncertain. V dropped 2 bases and J dropped 5 bases, with 4 bases sitting between them. This CDR3 has 12 residues. Germline V gene lookup returns CDR1 MNHNS and CDR2 SASEGT. This CDR3 reads CASSEFRNTIYF. CDR3 DNA: TGTGCCAGCAGTGAATTCAGAAACACCATATATTTT.

In DNA form, the CDR3 reads TGTGCCAGCAGCCCTAGCGGGTACGAGCAGTACTTC. This codes for CASSPSGYEQYF. The chain couples TRBV9 to TRBJ2-7; 8 nucleotides align to TRBD2. The germline CDR1 and CDR2 sequences are SGDLS and YYNGEE. With V trimmed by 4 bases and J by 4 bases, 1 base remained unmatched. The CDR3 extends over 12 amino acids.

The CDR3 here is CASSPGTANTGELFF. Here the CDR3 DNA reads TGCGCCAGCAGCCCTGGGACAGCCAACACCGGGGAGCTGTTTTTT. V and J are TRBV5-1 and TRBJ2-2; 7 bases agree with TRBD1. Trimming at V came to 4 bases and at J to 2 bases, leaving 5 bases not matched to a gene. From germline, CDR1 is SGHRS and CDR2 YFSETQ. CDR3 length: 15 amino acids. The full variable domain, with the rest looked up from reference TRBV5-1 and TRBJ2-2, is KAGVTQTPRYLIKTRGQQVTLSCSPISGHRSVSWYQQTPGQGLQFLFEYFSETQRNKGNFPGRFSGRQFSNSRSEMNVSTLELGDSALYLCASSPGTANTGELFFGEGSRLTVL.

The gene calls are TRBV28 and TRBJ1-1; 9 nucleotides match TRBD1. V lost 0 bases and J lost 4; bases outside the gene matches: 0. Germline CDR1 is MDHEN and CDR2 is SYDVKM. The CDR3 is made up of 14 amino acids. CDR3 coding DNA: TGTGCCAGCAGTTTATGGGGACAGGGCACTGAAGCTTTCTTT. Protein product: CASSLWGQGTEAFF.

The chain employs TRBV28 and TRBJ1-5; possible D gene TRBD1, 6 bases. This CDR3 has 18 residues. Germline CDR1 is MDHEN and CDR2 is SYDVKM. The V end was cut by 4 bases, the J end by 0 bases, with 19 bases between. The CDR3 nucleotides read TGTGCCAGCAGTTCCCCCCGGGACACCCTTAATAGCAATCAGCCCCAGCATTTT. Its translation is CASSSPRDTLNSNQPQHF.

V is TRBV5-1 and J is TRBJ1-4, with 8 bases fitting TRBD1. Germline V gene data show CDR1 as SGHRS and CDR2 as YFSETQ. The length of the CDR3 is 16 residues. V lost 4 bases, J lost 7 bases, and 12 bases stayed unmatched. This chain's CDR3 is CASSPGAGGAGEKLFF. In DNA form, the CDR3 reads TGCGCCAGCAGCCCCGGGGCAGGGGGCGCAGGTGAAAAACTGTTTTTT.

This clone was recorded a few times. The V call is TRBV11-3, the J call TRBJ2-1; 9 bases agree with TRBD1. This CDR3 contains 14 residues. Germline lookup yields CDR1 SGHNT and CDR2 YENEEA. The V and J ends lost 1 base and 8 bases, in that order; junction bases with no gene match: 3. Here the CDR3 DNA reads TGTGCCAGCAGCTTAGGGACAGGGGTGCATGAGCAGTTCTTC. The encoded protein is CASSLGTGVHEQFF.

For the CDR3, the DNA is TGTGCCAGCAGTCCTCATAGGGGTTCCGTCGGGAGGGTCGATGAGCAGTTCTTC. This codes for CASSPHRGSVGRVDEQFF. The chain joins TRBV28 to TRBJ2-1; 8 bases line up with TRBD2. CDR1 MDHEN and CDR2 SYDVKM come from the germline V gene. This CDR3 has 18 amino acids. V gave up 5 bases and J gave up 8 bases; unmatched junction bases: 20.

The chain uses TRBV5-4 and TRBJ2-1; the match to TRBD2 covers 10 bases. Losses at the gene ends were 1 base for V and 8 bases for J; bases not matched to a gene: 6. The CDR3 is 15 amino acids. Germline CDR1 is SGHNT and CDR2 is YYREEE (reference sequence). The CDR3 protein is CASSLSSGRSDEQFF. In nucleotides, the CDR3 is TGTGCCAGCAGCTTGTCTAGCGGGAGATCCGATGAGCAGTTCTTC.

The chain uses TRBV6-6 and TRBJ2-7; 8 bases match TRBD2. The CDR3 totals 16 residues. Germline V gene data show CDR1 as MNHNY and CDR2 as SVGAGI (reference sequence). V lost 4 bases and J lost 6; bases outside the gene matches: 14. The CDR3 DNA sequence: TGTGCCAGCAGTTGGGGGACTAGTCTTGGGCTCTCCGAGCAGTACTTC. Protein: CASSWGTSLGLSEQYF.

This chain uses TRBV2 with TRBJ2-5, with no clear D. With 8 bases removed from V and 4 bases from J, the gap between germline ends came to 8 bases. The V gene's germline CDR1 is SNHLY and CDR2 FYNNEI. CDR3 length equals 11 residues. For the CDR3, the DNA is TGTGCCAGCGGGCTTGGAGAGACCCAGTACTTC. This codes for CASGLGETQYF.

Written as DNA, the CDR3 is TGTGCCTGGAGTGTACAGGGGTTAGGAAACTATGGCTACACCTTC. It specifies CAWSVQGLGNYGYTF. V and J are TRBV30 and TRBJ1-2; 7 nucleotides agree with TRBD1. Trimming took 0 bases from V and 2 from J; bases not matched to a gene: 6. The CDR3 totals 15 residues. Germline-derived CDR1 and CDR2 are GTSNPN and SVGIG (reference sequence).

This chain uses TRBV15 with TRBJ1-3, with D possibly being TRBD1 (6 bases). CDR1 is LNHNV and CDR2 is YYDKDF in the germline V gene (reference sequence). The CDR3 spans 15 residues. Trimming cost V 3 bases and J 2 bases, with 11 bases left between them. CDR3: CATSRTRGAGNTIYF. The CDR3 coding sequence is TGTGCCACCAGCAGGACCAGGGGTGCTGGAAACACCATATATTTT.

The chain combines TRBV2 with TRBJ2-2, with 12 bases lining up with TRBD2. The CDR3 is made up of 15 amino acids. CDR1 SNHLY and CDR2 FYNNEI come from the germline V gene. Trimming at V came to 6 bases and at J to 6 bases, leaving 5 bases not matched to a gene. CDR3 sequence reads: CASRRLAGEPGELFF. In nucleotides, the CDR3 is TGTGCCAGCAGGAGACTAGCGGGAGAACCCGGGGAGCTGTTTTTT.

The rearrangement joins TRBV7-9 to TRBJ2-1; 12 nucleotides align to TRBD2. CDR1 is SEHNR and CDR2 is FQNEAQ in the germline V gene (reference sequence). The CDR3 is 18 residues long. V shed 1 base and J 3 bases; nucleotides not matched to a gene: 7. The DNA for the CDR3 is TGTGCCAGCAGCTTAGGTCTAGCGGGAGGGCCAGGCTACAATGAGCAGTTCTTC. It translates to CASSLGLAGGPGYNEQFF. Using reference TRBV7-9 and TRBJ2-1 for the parts outside the CDR3, the full variable domain is DTGVSQNPRHKITKRGQNVTFRCDPISEHNRLYWYRQTLGQGPEFLTYFQNEAQLEKSRLLSDRFSAERPKGSFSTLEIQRTEQGDSAMYLCASSLGLAGGPGYNEQFFGPGTRLTVL.

The rearrangement joins TRBV19 to TRBJ2-7; TRBD1 might be the D (7 bases). Germline V lookup: CDR1 LNHDA, CDR2 SQIVND (reference sequence). Trimming stripped 4 bases from V and 3 bases from J, with 13 bases between. The CDR3 is 14 amino acids. The CDR3 loop reads CASSTDRTNYEQYF. The DNA of the CDR3 is TGTGCCAGTAGTACGGACAGGACTAACTACGAGCAGTACTTC.

CDR3 region: CASSLEGGKAETQYF. CDR3 nucleotides: TGTGCCAGCAGCTTGGAGGGCGGGAAGGCAGAGACCCAGTACTTC. This sequence joins TRBV5-4 and TRBJ2-5; TRBD2 might be the D (6 bases). The V end lost 0 bases, the J end lost 4 bases, and 13 bases lay between the germline ends. This CDR3 is 15 amino acids long. The germline CDR1 and CDR2 sequences are SGHNT and YYREEE (reference sequence).

In DNA form, the CDR3 reads TGTGCCAGCAGCCCCGGTGCGCGGAGCACTGAAGCTTTCTTT. Amino acids: CASSPGARSTEAFF. The chain combines TRBV5-6 with TRBJ1-1, with D uncertain. This CDR3 spans 14 amino acids. CDR1 SGHDT and CDR2 YYEEEE come from the germline V gene. The V end was cut by 4 bases, the J end by 4 bases, with 14 bases between.

This chain links TRBV28 with TRBJ1-5; D unresolved. The V gene lost 3 bases and the J gene lost 0 bases, with 12 bases spanning the gap. The CDR3 extends over 16 amino acids. Germline V gene sequence: CDR1 MDHEN, CDR2 SYDVKM. CDR3 sequence (DNA): TGTGCCAGCAGTTTTGGTCTAGGTTATAGCAATCAGCCCCAGCATTTT. This codes for CASSFGLGYSNQPQHF.

The chain combines TRBV30 with TRBJ2-7; TRBD1 aligns across 9 bases. V lost 6 bases to trimming and J lost 5 bases; unmatched junction nucleotides: 5. Germline V lookup: CDR1 GTSNPN, CDR2 SVGIG (reference sequence). The CDR3 is 12 amino acids. The CDR3 DNA sequence: TGTGCCTGCTTGACAGGGGGGAACGAGCAGTACTTC. Translating gives CACLTGGNEQYF. The whole variable domain, filled in from reference TRBV30 and TRBJ2-7, reads SQTIHQWPATLVQPVGSPLSLECTVEGTSNPNLYWYRQAAGRGLQLLFYSVGIGQISSEVPQNLSASRPQDRQFILSSKKLLLSDSGFYLCACLTGGNEQYFGPGTRLTVT.

V gene TRBV15 combines with J gene TRBJ2-2, with 9 bases fitting TRBD1. The germline gives CDR1 LNHNV, CDR2 YYDKDF (reference sequence). The CDR3 sequence is 20 residues long. With 2 bases clipped from V and 6 bases from J, the junction kept 19 bases outside the gene matches. The DNA of the CDR3 is TGTGCCACCAGCAGATTGATGTCTGTCCGCGGACAGGGGCTCCCCGGGGAGCTGTTTTTT. Translating it yields CATSRLMSVRGQGLPGELFF.

The chain recombines TRBV9 with TRBJ1-1; perhaps TRBD1 as D (6 bases). Trimming cost V 2 bases and J 5 bases, with 10 bases left between them. This CDR3 region has 13 residues. The germline gives CDR1 SGDLS, CDR2 YYNGEE. The CDR3 here is CASSVGTGTEAFF. As DNA, the CDR3 is TGTGCCAGCAGCGTGGGAACAGGGACTGAAGCTTTCTTT.

The V gene is TRBV7-3, the J gene TRBJ2-2, with TRBD1 identical over 9 bases. CDR3 size: 14 residues. Germline CDR1 SGHTA, CDR2 FQGTGA. The trim removed 4 bases at V and 8 bases at J, leaving 5 bases unmatched. CDR3 DNA sequence: TGTGCCAGCAGCTCAACAGGGGGCTGGGGGGAGCTGTTTTTT. Translated, it gives CASSSTGGWGELFF.

This sequence joins TRBV7-8 and TRBJ1-3; D not resolved. Trimming pared 1 base from V and 2 bases from J, leaving 9 bases between. CDR1 SGHVS and CDR2 FQNEAQ come from the germline V gene. The CDR3 length is 15 residues. In DNA form, the CDR3 reads TGTGCCAGCAGCTTAGATTCGGTGGCTGGAAACACCATATATTTT. This sequence encodes CASSLDSVAGNTIYF.

This sequence joins TRBV7-9 and TRBJ2-1; TRBD2 is a possible D gene (5 bases). CDR3 length equals 16 residues. Germline V gene sequence: CDR1 SEHNR, CDR2 FQNEAQ (reference sequence). V lost 4 bases to trimming and J lost 5 bases, with 18 bases between them. CDR3 in DNA: TGTGCCAGCAGCTCCCAGTTCCTAGCTAGTCACAATGAGCAGTTCTTC. It encodes CASSSQFLASHNEQFF.

This CDR3 reads CASTIGGPQPQHF. DNA for the CDR3: TGTGCCAGTACCATAGGGGGCCCTCAGCCCCAGCATTTT. The V call is TRBV19, the J call TRBJ1-5; 7 bases are shared with TRBD1. The CDR3 is 13 amino acids. The V gene end was trimmed by 7 bases and the J gene end by 6 bases; junction bases not matched to a gene: 6. Per germline, CDR1 LNHDA and CDR2 SQIVND (reference sequence).

This sequence joins TRBV5-1 and TRBJ1-2; D is unclear. The V and J ends lost 0 bases and 5 bases respectively, with 5 bases between them. Germline lookup yields CDR1 SGHRS and CDR2 YFSETQ. This CDR3 is built from 12 residues. CDR3 in amino acids: CASSLERYGYTF. The CDR3 bases are TGCGCCAGCAGCTTGGAGAGGTATGGCTACACCTTC.

The chain carries TRBV24-1 and TRBJ2-3; 7 nucleotides align to TRBD2. The CDR3 is 18 residues long. CDR1 KGHDR and CDR2 SFDVKD come from the germline V gene. J was trimmed by 1 base and V by 4 bases; bases with no gene match: 13. The CDR3, as DNA: TGTGCCACCAGTGACAGCCCTTGGGGGGGTTCGGGCACAGATACGCAGTATTTT. Protein: CATSDSPWGGSGTDTQYF.

This chain links TRBV12-3 or TRBV12-4 with TRBJ1-1; the D gene is possibly TRBD1 (5 bases). Trimming left V 2 bases short and J 5 bases short, with 9 bases between. The CDR3 spans 13 residues. CDR3 sequence: CASSLRGITEAFF. In nucleotides, the CDR3 is TGTGCCAGCAGTTTACGGGGGATTACTGAAGCTTTCTTT.